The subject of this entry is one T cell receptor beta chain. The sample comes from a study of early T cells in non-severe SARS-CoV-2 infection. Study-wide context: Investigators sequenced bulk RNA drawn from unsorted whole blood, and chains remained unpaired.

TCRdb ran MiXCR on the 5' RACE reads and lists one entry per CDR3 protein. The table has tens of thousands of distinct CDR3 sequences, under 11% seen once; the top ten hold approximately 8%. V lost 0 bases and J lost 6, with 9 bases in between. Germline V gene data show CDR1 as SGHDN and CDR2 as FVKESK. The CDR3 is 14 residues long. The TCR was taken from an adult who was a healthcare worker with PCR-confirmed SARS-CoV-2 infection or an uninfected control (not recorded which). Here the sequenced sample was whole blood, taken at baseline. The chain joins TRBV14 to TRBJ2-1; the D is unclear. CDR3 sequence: CASSQESYSNEQFF. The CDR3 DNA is TGTGCCAGCAGCCAAGAGTCCTACAGCAATGAGCAGTTCTTC.